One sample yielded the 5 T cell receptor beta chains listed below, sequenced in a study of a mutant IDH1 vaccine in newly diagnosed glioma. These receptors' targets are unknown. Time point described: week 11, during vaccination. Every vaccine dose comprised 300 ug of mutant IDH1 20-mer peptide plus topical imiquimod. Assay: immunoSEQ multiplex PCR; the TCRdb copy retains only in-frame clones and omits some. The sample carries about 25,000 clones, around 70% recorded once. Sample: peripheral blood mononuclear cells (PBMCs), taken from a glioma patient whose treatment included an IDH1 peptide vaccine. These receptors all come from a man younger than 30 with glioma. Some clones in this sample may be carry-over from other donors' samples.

CDR3 nucleotide sequence: TGTGCCAGCAGGGACAGGGACCTGCCGGGAAACACCATATATTTT. Translation gives CASRDRDLPGNTIYF. The V call is TRBV2, the J call TRBJ1-3; 8 nucleotides agree with TRBD1. V shed 6 bases, J shed 4 bases, and the junction held 8 bases outside the gene matches. In germline, CDR1 is SNHLY, CDR2 FYNNEI. This CDR3 is built from 15 residues. The whole variable domain, remainder taken from reference TRBV2 and TRBJ1-3, is EPEVTQTPSHQVTQMGQEVILRCVPISNHLYFYWYRQILGQKVEFLVSFYNNEISEKSEIFDDQFSVERPDGSNFTLKIRSTKLEDSAMYFCASRDRDLPGNTIYFGEGSWLTVV.

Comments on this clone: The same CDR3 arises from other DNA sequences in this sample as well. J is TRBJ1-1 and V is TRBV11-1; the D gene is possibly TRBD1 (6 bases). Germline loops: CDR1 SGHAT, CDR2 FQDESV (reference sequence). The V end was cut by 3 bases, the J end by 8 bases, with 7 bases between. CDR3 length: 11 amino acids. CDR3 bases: TGTGCCAGCAGCTTGGGGACAGAAGCTTTCTTT. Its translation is CASSLGTEAFF. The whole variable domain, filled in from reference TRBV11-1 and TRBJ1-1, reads EAEVAQSPRYKITEKSQAVAFWCDPISGHATLYWYRQILGQGPELLVQFQDESVVDDSQLPKDRFSAERLKGVDSTLKIQPAELGDSAMYLCASSLGTEAFFGQGTRLTVV.

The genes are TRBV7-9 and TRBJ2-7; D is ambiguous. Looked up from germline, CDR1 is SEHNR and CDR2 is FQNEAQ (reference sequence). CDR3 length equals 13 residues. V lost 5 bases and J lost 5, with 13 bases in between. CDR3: CASSLGLGNEQYF. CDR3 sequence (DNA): TGTGCCAGCAGCCTAGGGTTAGGGAACGAGCAGTACTTC.

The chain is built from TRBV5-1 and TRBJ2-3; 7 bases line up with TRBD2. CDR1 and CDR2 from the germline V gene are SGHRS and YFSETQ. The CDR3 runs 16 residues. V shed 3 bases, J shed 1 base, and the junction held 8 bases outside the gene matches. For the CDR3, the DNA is TGCGCCAGCAGCTCCGGACTAGTGGGACGCACAGATACGCAGTATTTT. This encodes CASSSGLVGRTDTQYF.

CDR3 DNA sequence: TGCGCCAGCAGCCCTATCGGCTCGTACACTGAAGCTTTCTTT. This gives the protein CASSPIGSYTEAFF. This chain uses TRBV4-1 with TRBJ1-1; the D is unclear. CDR1 is MGHRA, CDR2 YSYEKL, per germline. The CDR3 sequence is 14 residues long. V lost 4 bases to trimming and J lost 3 bases, with 12 bases between them.